The 29 T cell receptor beta chains presented below share a single source sample, sequenced in a study of cytomegalovirus exposure and HLA in healthy donors (dated by TCRdb to the late 2010s). Library generation was performed with the immunoSEQ multiplex PCR assay. A mixture of 60 forward primers for TCR Vbeta segments and 13 reverse primers for TCR Jbeta segments was used in the multiplex PCR. The source is immuneACCESS, and TCRdb retained only in-frame sequences with V and J called. Part of the clones is not carried over; for the studies checked, unresolved V genes explain less than half of this, and the remainder is unexplained. This sample is represented by about 150,000 clones; 70% to 80% of them were singletons. About 1.5% of the sample comes from the top ten. The sample taken for sequencing was PBMCs. The receptors derive from a male donor in good health and CMV-seronegative.

The chain joins TRBV2 to TRBJ2-1; 10 nucleotides match TRBD2. Looked up from germline, CDR1 is SNHLY and CDR2 is FYNNEI. The CDR3 sequence is 13 residues long. The trim removed 4 bases at V and 9 bases at J, leaving 3 bases unmatched. The CDR3 bases are TGTGCCAGCAGTGTTGAGCGGGAGGGTGAGCAGTTCTTC. Translating gives CASSVEREGEQFF. Supplemented by reference TRBV2 and TRBJ2-1, the full variable domain reads EPEVTQTPSHQVTQMGQEVILRCVPISNHLYFYWYRQILGQKVEFLVSFYNNEISEKSEIFDDQFSVERPDGSNFTLKIRSTKLEDSAMYFCASSVEREGEQFFGPGTRLTVL.

The chain couples TRBV2 to TRBJ1-4; no reliable D call. There are 13 residues in the CDR3. Germline V lookup: CDR1 SNHLY, CDR2 FYNNEI. CDR3 sequence reads: CITANAADEKLFF. The CDR3 coding sequence is TGTATAACTGCAAACGCGGCAGATGAAAAACTGTTTTTT.

The chain recombines TRBV28 with TRBJ2-3; 8 bases match TRBD2. With 5 bases clipped from V and 0 bases from J, the junction kept 7 bases outside the gene matches. The CDR3 has 16 residues. Germline CDR1 reads MDHEN; CDR2 reads SYDVKM. CDR3 loop: CASSSGLAESTDTQYF. CDR3 DNA sequence: TGTGCCAGCAGTAGCGGACTAGCCGAAAGCACAGATACGCAGTATTTT.

The chain combines TRBV4-3 with TRBJ1-3, with D possibly matching TRBD1 (6 bases). V was clipped by 4 bases and J by 2 bases, with 12 bases between them. CDR1 and CDR2 (germline): LGHNA, YSLEER. This CDR3 contains 15 residues. CDR3 nucleotides: TGCGCCAGCAGCCCACAGAGGACAGCTGGAAACACCATATATTTT. Its protein is CASSPQRTAGNTIYF.

The chain uses TRBV4-3 and TRBJ2-5; maybe TRBD1 (6 bases). The germline gives CDR1 LGHNA, CDR2 YSLEER. The CDR3 is made up of 15 amino acids. Trimming stripped 0 bases from V and 1 base from J, with 9 bases between. CDR3 DNA: TGCGCCAGCAGCCAAGAAGGCAGGGGCCAAGAGACCCAGTACTTC. Translating gives CASSQEGRGQETQYF.

V gene TRBV9 combines with J gene TRBJ2-5, with D perhaps TRBD2 (5 bases). The germline V gene has CDR1 SGDLS and CDR2 YYNGEE. The CDR3 totals 13 residues. The V end lost 0 bases, the J end lost 6 bases, and 9 bases lay between the germline ends. The CDR3 loop reads CASSVDSGKTQYF. Written as DNA, the CDR3 is TGTGCCAGCAGCGTAGATTCGGGAAAGACCCAGTACTTC.

The J gene is TRBJ2-1, the V gene TRBV19; TRBD2 aligns across 7 bases. Per germline, CDR1 LNHDA and CDR2 SQIVND (reference sequence). The CDR3 is made up of 14 amino acids. V trimming: 5 bases; J trimming: 7 bases; junction bases outside the gene matches: 8. CDR3 protein: CASSLLAEENEQFF. CDR3 sequence (DNA): TGTGCCAGTAGTCTTCTAGCGGAGGAGAATGAGCAGTTCTTC.

The genes are TRBV28 and TRBJ1-5; 8 nucleotides agree with TRBD1. CDR1 MDHEN and CDR2 SYDVKM come from the germline V gene. This CDR3 contains 18 residues. V was pared by 2 bases and J by 9 bases, with 18 bases of the junction left unmatched. CDR3 protein: CASSLLPGQAIFAMPQHF. DNA of the CDR3: TGTGCCAGCAGTTTACTACCGGGACAGGCAATATTTGCAATGCCCCAGCATTTT. Drawing the rest from reference TRBV28 and TRBJ1-5, the complete variable domain is DVKVTQSSRYLVKRTGEKVFLECVQDMDHENMFWYRQDPGLGLRLIYFSYDVKMKEKGDIPEGYSVSREKKERFSLILESASTNQTSMYLCASSLLPGQAIFAMPQHFGDGTRLSIL.

The rearrangement joins TRBV6-5 to TRBJ2-7, with 10 nucleotides matching TRBD1. With 4 bases clipped from V and 7 bases from J, the junction kept 7 bases outside the gene matches. The CDR3 is made up of 14 amino acids. Germline assignment: CDR1 MNHEY and CDR2 SVGAGI. The CDR3: CASSLRQGAREQYF. The CDR3 nucleotides read TGTGCCAGCAGTTTAAGACAGGGGGCACGGGAGCAGTACTTC.

V and J are TRBV5-1 and TRBJ2-3, with TRBD2 matching over 8 bases. The CDR3 is 14 residues long. With V trimmed by 5 bases and J by 12 bases, 14 bases remained unmatched. Germline assignment: CDR1 SGHRS and CDR2 YFSETQ. The CDR3 region has the DNA TGCGCCAGCAGTCTGGGGGGCCCCGGGACTAGTCAGTATTTT. Its protein product is CASSLGGPGTSQYF.

This clone was seen a handful of times. The gene calls are TRBV6-5 and TRBJ2-7; possible D gene TRBD1, 6 bases. With 10 bases removed from V and 1 base from J, the gap between germline ends came to 17 bases. In germline, CDR1 is MNHEY, CDR2 SVGAGI. The CDR3 is 14 amino acids. The CDR3 here is CAIQSHQGSYEQYF. CDR3 nucleotide sequence: TGTGCCATTCAATCTCATCAGGGGTCCTACGAGCAGTACTTC.

The chain couples TRBV6-6 to TRBJ2-7; no clear D gene. Germline CDR1 and CDR2: MNHNY and SVGAGI (reference sequence). CDR3 length: 14 residues. The ends were cut back, 7 bases at V and 2 bases at J, with 15 bases in the middle. CDR3 protein: CASKEQAATYEQYF. CDR3 sequence (DNA): TGTGCCAGCAAAGAGCAGGCAGCTACCTACGAGCAGTACTTC.

The chain couples TRBV19 to TRBJ2-5; no clear D gene. Trimming cost V 5 bases and J 4 bases, with 20 bases left between them. The CDR3 is made up of 16 amino acids. Germline V gene sequence: CDR1 LNHDA, CDR2 SQIVND (reference sequence). The CDR3 DNA sequence: TGTGCCAGTAGTCACTCGGGTGCGTCCCGGAGAGAGACCCAGTACTTC. This codes for CASSHSGASRRETQYF.

V gene TRBV5-5 combines with J gene TRBJ2-2, with 11 bases aligning to TRBD2. V lost 1 base and J lost 5; bases outside the gene matches: 7. CDR3 size: 17 residues. Looked up from germline, CDR1 is SGHKS and CDR2 is YYEKEE (reference sequence). CDR3 protein: CASSLMTSGTRTGELFF. The CDR3 nucleotides are TGTGCCAGCAGCTTGATGACTAGCGGGACGAGGACCGGGGAGCTGTTTTTT.

This clone showed up just once. J is TRBJ2-7 and V is TRBV21-1; the DNA was not used to check the table's D call, TRBD2. TRBV21-1 is a pseudogene. The CDR3 loop spans 17 amino acids. CDR3 protein: CASSPFHVGRTSYEQYF. CDR3 in DNA: TGTGCCAGCAGCCCATTCCACGTCGGGAGGACCTCCTACGAGCAGTACTTC.

J is TRBJ2-1 and V is TRBV27; TRBD2 matches 7 bases. The V segment lost 4 bases and the J segment 6 bases; nucleotides outside the gene matches: 9. This CDR3 is built from 15 residues. The germline V gene has CDR1 MNHEY and CDR2 SMNVEV (reference sequence). CDR3 loop: CASSSTSASGNEQFF. The CDR3 nucleotides read TGTGCCAGCAGTTCTACTAGCGCCTCCGGCAATGAGCAGTTCTTC.

The chain carries TRBV5-4 and TRBJ2-5; 7 bases are shared with TRBD1. Germline CDR1 and CDR2: SGHNT and YYREEE (reference sequence). V was clipped by 7 bases and J by 2 bases; unmatched bases: 11. This CDR3 contains 15 residues. This CDR3 is CASAPTGSRQETQYF. CDR3 in DNA: TGTGCCAGCGCACCGACAGGGAGCCGACAAGAGACCCAGTACTTC.

The rearrangement joins TRBV9 to TRBJ2-1, with 12 bases identical to TRBD2. This CDR3 is 14 amino acids long. Germline V gene lookup returns CDR1 SGDLS and CDR2 YYNGEE. V gave up 3 bases and J gave up 5 bases; unmatched junction bases: 0. CDR3 protein: CASSGTSGNNEQFF. The CDR3 nucleotides read TGTGCCAGCAGCGGGACTAGCGGGAACAATGAGCAGTTCTTC.

V is TRBV5-5 and J is TRBJ1-5; D unclear. Trimming removed 4 bases from V and 0 bases from J, with 8 bases in between. The germline CDR1 and CDR2 sequences are SGHKS and YYEKEE (reference sequence). The CDR3 has 14 amino acids. CDR3 bases: TGTGCCAGCAGCCCCGGGGATAGCAATCAGCCCCAGCATTTT. Its protein is CASSPGDSNQPQHF.

This chain uses TRBV30 with TRBJ1-2, with 7 bases matching TRBD1. This CDR3 region has 14 residues. Germline V gene data show CDR1 as GTSNPN and CDR2 as SVGIG (reference sequence). V was clipped by 1 base and J by 7 bases; unmatched bases: 9. The CDR3 region is CAWSDKTGTSGYTF. The CDR3 DNA reads as TGTGCCTGGAGTGACAAGACAGGGACGTCTGGCTACACCTTC.

This chain connects TRBV11-1 to TRBJ2-7; D remains ambiguous. Germline values: CDR1 SGHAT, CDR2 FQDESV (reference sequence). This CDR3 region has 12 residues. V gave up 3 bases and J gave up 4 bases, with 7 bases separating them. DNA for the CDR3: TGTGCCAGCAGCTTCCCGGAGTACGAGCAGTACTTC. As protein: CASSFPEYEQYF. Drawing the rest from reference TRBV11-1 and TRBJ2-7, the complete variable domain is EAEVAQSPRYKITEKSQAVAFWCDPISGHATLYWYRQILGQGPELLVQFQDESVVDDSQLPKDRFSAERLKGVDSTLKIQPAELGDSAMYLCASSFPEYEQYFGPGTRLTVT.

The chain employs TRBV6-1 and TRBJ1-5, with TRBD1 matching over 8 bases. CDR1 and CDR2 (germline): MNHNS, SASEGT. The CDR3 runs to 18 residues. The J segment lost 1 base and the V segment lost 4 bases, leaving 12 bases of the junction unmatched. This chain's CDR3 is CASSGIGQGLGSNQPQHF. In nucleotides, the CDR3 is TGTGCCAGCAGTGGTATCGGACAGGGTCTAGGGAGCAATCAGCCCCAGCATTTT.

This rearrangement joins TRBV7-2 to TRBJ2-5; perhaps TRBD2 as D (6 bases). CDR1 SGHTA and CDR2 FQGNSA come from the germline V gene. The CDR3 is 13 amino acids. With 2 bases removed from V and 4 bases from J, the gap between germline ends came to 8 bases. Here the CDR3 reads CASSLRRGETQYF. The CDR3 nucleotides read TGTGCCAGCAGCTTAAGGAGGGGAGAGACCCAGTACTTC.

The CDR3: CASIPRGSLPYEQYF. The CDR3 nucleotides are TGTGCCAGCATCCCCCGAGGCAGCCTTCCCTACGAGCAGTACTTC. This rearrangement joins TRBV28 to TRBJ2-7; D is unclear. Germline V gene lookup returns CDR1 MDHEN and CDR2 SYDVKM. V shed 7 bases and J shed 2 bases, with 18 bases lying between them. The CDR3 extends over 15 amino acids.

This clone was observed once. The chain joins TRBV30 to TRBJ2-5, with TRBD2 identical over 9 bases. The V and J ends lost 1 base and 5 bases, in that order; junction bases with no gene match: 2. CDR3 length: 13 amino acids. Germline V gene data show CDR1 as GTSNPN and CDR2 as SVGIG (reference sequence). CDR3 sequence (DNA): TGTGCCTGGAGTGGCGCGGGGGGGGAGACCCAGTACTTC. Its protein product is CAWSGAGGETQYF.

The genes are TRBV19 and TRBJ2-7, with D perhaps TRBD2 (7 bases). Germline V lookup: CDR1 LNHDA, CDR2 SQIVND (reference sequence). V gave up 5 bases and J gave up 0 bases, with 17 bases separating them. The CDR3 runs to 16 residues. CDR3 protein: CASSRTAERGSYEQYF. The DNA for the CDR3 is TGTGCCAGTAGTCGGACAGCGGAGCGGGGCTCCTACGAGCAGTACTTC.

The chain couples TRBV7-9 to TRBJ1-5, with D possibly matching TRBD1 (5 bases). The germline V gene has CDR1 SEHNR and CDR2 FQNEAQ (reference sequence). The CDR3 covers 12 residues. V lost 4 bases and J lost 5, with 6 bases in between. This chain's CDR3 is CASSWGDQPQHF. The CDR3, as DNA: TGTGCCAGCAGCTGGGGGGATCAGCCCCAGCATTTT. Based on the CDR3 plus reference TRBV7-9 and TRBJ1-5, the full variable domain is DTGVSQNPRHKITKRGQNVTFRCDPISEHNRLYWYRQTLGQGPEFLTYFQNEAQLEKSRLLSDRFSAERPKGSFSTLEIQRTEQGDSAMYLCASSWGDQPQHFGDGTRLSIL.

This clone was picked up one time. This rearrangement joins TRBV5-4 to TRBJ2-7, with TRBD1 matching 10 bases. V lost 4 bases to trimming and J lost 4 bases; unmatched junction nucleotides: 8. Germline loops: CDR1 SGHNT, CDR2 YYREEE (reference sequence). This CDR3 contains 15 residues. The CDR3 bases are TGTGCCAGCAGCCGTGACAGGGGGCGCGGTTACGAGCAGTACTTC. Encoded protein: CASSRDRGRGYEQYF.

The chain couples TRBV5-1 to TRBJ2-7; TRBD2 matches at 14 bases. J lost 6 bases, V lost 4 bases, and 6 bases had no gene match. Germline V gene sequence: CDR1 SGHRS, CDR2 YFSETQ. The CDR3 consists of 15 residues. CDR3 residues: CASSVPGLAGVEQYF. The CDR3 region has the DNA TGCGCCAGCAGCGTACCGGGACTAGCGGGAGTCGAGCAGTACTTC. Filled out from reference TRBV5-1 and TRBJ2-7, the complete variable domain reads KAGVTQTPRYLIKTRGQQVTLSCSPISGHRSVSWYQQTPGQGLQFLFEYFSETQRNKGNFPGRFSGRQFSNSRSEMNVSTLELGDSALYLCASSVPGLAGVEQYFGPGTRLTVT.